What follows are 29 T cell receptor beta chains derived from one specimen sequenced in a study of control samples from healthy donors and cancer patients. Profiling relied on immunoSEQ multiplex PCR, and the TCRdb table lists in-frame clones only, not all of them. This table has 210,000 or so clones, about 90% appearing once. Sequences were obtained from blood. Receptors originate from a man younger than 40 in good health.

The table lists this clone with a count of one. The chain links TRBV5-6 to TRBJ1-2; D unresolved. Looked up from germline, CDR1 is SGHDT and CDR2 is YYEEEE. The germline V and J ends were trimmed by 4 bases and 0 bases, with 16 bases remaining between them. The CDR3 sequence is 16 residues long. Written as DNA, the CDR3 is TGTGCCAGCAGCCCGTTGGGAACCGGGCCTAACTATGGCTACACCTTC. Its translation: CASSPLGTGPNYGYTF.

The chain carries TRBV6-5 and TRBJ2-7, with D possibly matching TRBD1 (6 bases). From germline, CDR1 is MNHEY and CDR2 SVGAGI. Trimming removed 5 bases at V and 6 bases at J, with 17 bases between. This CDR3 contains 14 residues. CDR3 in DNA: TGTGCCAGCAGTCAAACACAGGGATTGACCGAGCAGTACTTC. Translated, it gives CASSQTQGLTEQYF.

V and J are TRBV7-2 and TRBJ2-7; D could derive from TRBD1 or TRBD2 (5 bases each). Trimming took off 3 bases at V and 0 bases at J, with 9 bases between the two ends. The CDR3 runs 14 residues. Germline CDR1 reads SGHTA; CDR2 reads FQGNSA. The CDR3 coding sequence is TGTGCCAGCAGCTTTGGGGGAAGCTCCTACGAGCAGTACTTC. It specifies CASSFGGSSYEQYF.

V usage is TRBV9 and J usage is TRBJ2-7; TRBD1 aligns across 8 bases. J lost 2 bases, V lost 3 bases, and 7 bases had no gene match. The V gene's germline CDR1 is SGDLS and CDR2 YYNGEE. This CDR3 has 15 residues. CDR3 DNA: TGTGCCAGCAGCGCCGGACCGGGACAGGCCTACGAGCAGTACTTC. This translates into CASSAGPGQAYEQYF.

In this sample, this clone turned up a few times. The V gene is TRBV9, the J gene TRBJ1-2; no clear D. CDR1 and CDR2 from the germline V gene are SGDLS and YYNGEE. The CDR3 covers 13 residues. Between the trimmed V and J ends, which lost 1 base and 8 bases, there was a span of 12 bases. This CDR3 reads CASSVQDIGGYTF. CDR3 bases: TGTGCCAGCAGCGTACAGGATATCGGGGGCTACACCTTC.

The chain combines TRBV27 with TRBJ1-3; 7 bases agree with TRBD1. Germline V gene data show CDR1 as MNHEY and CDR2 as SMNVEV (reference sequence). The CDR3 has 17 residues. The V segment lost 4 bases and the J segment 0 bases; nucleotides outside the gene matches: 9. Written as DNA, the CDR3 is TGTGCCAGCAGTTCAATGAGGGACAGCCGCTCTGGAAACACCATATATTTT. This gives the protein CASSSMRDSRSGNTIYF.

V is TRBV10-1 and J is TRBJ2-5; 7 nucleotides align to TRBD1. V gave up 2 bases and J gave up 7 bases; unmatched junction bases: 7. Germline lookup yields CDR1 WNHNN and CDR2 SYGVQD (reference sequence). The CDR3 loop spans 14 amino acids. CDR3 nucleotides: TGCGCCAGCAGTGAGGCAGGACAGGTATCGACCCAGTACTTC. Encoded protein: CASSEAGQVSTQYF.

CDR3 sequence reads: CASSQEVGWGKNIQYF. In DNA form, the CDR3 reads TGTGCCAGCAGCCAAGAGGTCGGGTGGGGCAAAAACATTCAGTACTTC. The genes are TRBV14 and TRBJ2-4; D call uncertain. This CDR3 region has 16 residues. From germline, CDR1 is SGHDN and CDR2 FVKESK. V lost 0 bases and J 3 bases, leaving 12 bases between the germline ends.

The chain employs TRBV28 and TRBJ2-3, with D hard to call. The germline gives CDR1 MDHEN, CDR2 SYDVKM. This CDR3 has 12 amino acids. V lost 2 bases to trimming and J lost 5 bases, with 5 bases between them. The CDR3 protein is CASSLPRDTQYF. The CDR3 region has the DNA TGTGCCAGCAGTTTACCCAGAGATACGCAGTATTTT.

The rearrangement uses TRBV4-1 and TRBJ2-2, with D possibly being TRBD1 (6 bases). The CDR3 totals 17 residues. Trimming shortened V by 6 bases and J by 0 bases, and 17 bases separated the two germline ends. CDR1 and CDR2 from the germline V gene are MGHRA and YSYEKL. The CDR3 DNA is TGCGCCAGCAGGCTCACAGGGTCGGTCACGAACACCGGGGAGCTGTTTTTT. The encoded protein is CASRLTGSVTNTGELFF.

The chain joins TRBV24-1 to TRBJ1-2, with D perhaps matching TRBD1 (5 bases). The V and J ends lost 4 bases and 2 bases respectively, with 13 bases between them. Germline V gives CDR1 KGHDR, CDR2 SFDVKD. The CDR3 spans 15 residues. The CDR3 loop reads CATSDPTPGNYGYTF. CDR3 coding DNA: TGTGCCACCAGTGACCCGACGCCAGGGAACTATGGCTACACCTTC.

The gene calls are TRBV18 and TRBJ2-3; D gene unclear. Between the trimmed V and J ends, which lost 0 bases and 3 bases, there was a span of 7 bases. This CDR3 contains 14 residues. In germline, CDR1 is KGHSH, CDR2 LQKENI. DNA of the CDR3: TGTGCCAGCTCACCACCGTCTCATACAGATACGCAGTATTTT. Translating it yields CASSPPSHTDTQYF.

The chain has TRBV30 and TRBJ1-4; unclear D gene. Germline CDR1 GTSNPN, CDR2 SVGIG (reference sequence). Trimming cost V 5 bases and J 7 bases, with 5 bases left between them. The CDR3 is made up of 10 amino acids. For the CDR3, the DNA is TGTGCCTGGTCAGGTGAAAAACTGTTTTTT. It translates to CAWSGEKLFF.

This clone was detected only a few times. The chain recombines TRBV23-1 with TRBJ1-3; D is undetermined. TRBV23-1 is recorded as an ORF, its role being uncertain. Trimming took 0 bases from V and 0 from J, leaving 9 bases between them. The CDR3 is 16 residues long. CDR3 region: CASSQSVGSSGNTIYF. CDR3 coding DNA: TGCGCCAGCAGTCAATCGGTCGGTAGCTCTGGAAACACCATATATTTT.

The V and J genes are TRBV6-1 and TRBJ1-1; D might be TRBD1 (6 bases). The ends were cut back, 0 bases at V and 9 bases at J, with 20 bases in the middle. Germline-derived CDR1 and CDR2 are MNHNS and SASEGT. The CDR3 covers 16 residues. The CDR3 here is CASSEARGAGLSQAFF. The CDR3 DNA follows: TGTGCCAGCAGTGAAGCTCGGGGGGCAGGATTATCTCAAGCTTTCTTT.

The chain links TRBV10-1 to TRBJ2-3, with D maybe TRBD2 (6 bases). This CDR3 spans 17 amino acids. The V end was cut by 0 bases, the J end by 2 bases, with 15 bases between. Germline CDR1 is WNHNN and CDR2 is SYGVQD (reference sequence). In DNA form, the CDR3 reads TGCGCCAGCAGTGAGTCGTCAGGCGGGGCAAACACAGATACGCAGTATTTT. This encodes CASSESSGGANTDTQYF.

The CDR3 DNA reads as TGTGCCAGTAGTCCCGGATATGATAATTCACCCCTCCACTTT. Encoded protein: CASSPGYDNSPLHF. The chain carries TRBV19 and TRBJ1-6; D remains ambiguous. CDR1 is LNHDA, CDR2 SQIVND, per germline (reference sequence). V lost 5 bases to trimming and J lost 5 bases, with 10 bases between them. The CDR3 is made up of 14 amino acids.

V gene TRBV27 combines with J gene TRBJ1-6; 8 bases line up with TRBD1. Germline-derived CDR1 and CDR2 are MNHEY and SMNVEV (reference sequence). The junction had 5 bases not matched to a gene; V was cut back by 5 bases and J by 5 bases. CDR3 size: 15 residues. The DNA of the CDR3 is TGTGCCAGCAGTCTACAGGGGGTCAATAATTCACCCCTCCACTTT. It is translated as CASSLQGVNNSPLHF.

This chain links TRBV3-1 (or the pseudogene TRBV3-2) with TRBJ1-1; 7 nucleotides match TRBD1. V was pared by 4 bases and J by 6 bases, with 8 bases of the junction left unmatched. The CDR3 is 14 residues long. In germline, CDR1 is LGHDT, CDR2 YNNKEL (reference sequence). The CDR3 loop reads CASSRQGAGAEAFF. The CDR3 DNA reads as TGTGCCAGCAGCCGACAGGGTGCGGGCGCTGAAGCTTTCTTT.

The rearrangement uses TRBV6-5 and TRBJ2-7; D not resolved. V lost 1 base and J 6 bases, leaving 4 bases between the germline ends. This CDR3 spans 11 amino acids. Germline assignment: CDR1 MNHEY and CDR2 SVGAGI. The CDR3 bases are TGTGCCAGCAGTTACTACTCCGAGCAGTACTTC. The encoded protein is CASSYYSEQYF.

This clone was seen a handful of times. V is TRBV30 and J is TRBJ1-6; no reliable D call. CDR3 length: 13 amino acids. The V gene lost 4 bases and the J gene lost 7 bases, with 11 bases spanning the gap. Germline assignment: CDR1 GTSNPN and CDR2 SVGIG (reference sequence). The CDR3 DNA is TGTGCCTGGACACCAAGGCGAAATTCACCCCTCCACTTT. Its protein is CAWTPRRNSPLHF. Using reference TRBV30 and TRBJ1-6 for the parts outside the CDR3, the full variable domain is SQTIHQWPATLVQPVGSPLSLECTVEGTSNPNLYWYRQAAGRGLQLLFYSVGIGQISSEVPQNLSASRPQDRQFILSSKKLLLSDSGFYLCAWTPRRNSPLHFGNGTRLTVT.

V usage is TRBV10-3 and J usage is TRBJ2-3; 9 nucleotides line up with TRBD2. Germline V CDR1 and CDR2: ENHRY, SYGVKD. The length of the CDR3 is 16 residues. V was pared by 2 bases and J by 2 bases, with 5 bases of the junction left unmatched. CDR3 loop: CAISEVAGENTDTQYF. For the CDR3, the DNA is TGTGCCATCAGTGAGGTAGCGGGGGAAAACACAGATACGCAGTATTTT.

The J gene is TRBJ2-5, the V gene TRBV12-5; 8 bases map to TRBD1. This CDR3 region has 15 residues. Trimming took 4 bases from V and 5 from J; bases not matched to a gene: 9. Germline V CDR1 and CDR2: LGHNT, FRNRAP. This CDR3 reads CASGWGTGLPETQYF. As DNA, the CDR3 is TGTGCTAGTGGTTGGGGGACAGGCCTACCGGAGACCCAGTACTTC. Variable domain in full (rest from reference TRBV12-5 and TRBJ2-5): DARVTQTPRHKVTEMGQEVTMRCQPILGHNTVFWYRQTMMQGLELLAYFRNRAPLDDSGMPKDRFSAEMPDATLATLKIQPSEPRDSAVYFCASGWGTGLPETQYFGPGTRLLVL.

V is TRBV24-1 and J is TRBJ1-5; no clear D. V was clipped by 3 bases and J by 9 bases, with 8 bases between them. This CDR3 is 12 amino acids long. Germline V gene data show CDR1 as KGHDR and CDR2 as SFDVKD. CDR3 nucleotides: TGTGCCACCAGTGATCCGGCCGGGCCCCAGCATTTT. Encoded protein: CATSDPAGPQHF.

The chain links TRBV2 to TRBJ1-3; no clear D. Per germline, CDR1 SNHLY and CDR2 FYNNEI. The V gene lost 7 bases and the J gene lost 7 bases, with 11 bases spanning the gap. This CDR3 is 12 amino acids long. CDR3 residues: CASTIPPNTIYF. DNA of the CDR3: TGTGCCAGCACCATCCCCCCTAACACCATATATTTT.

The V gene is TRBV7-8, the J gene TRBJ2-1; 7 positions match TRBD1. This CDR3 is 15 amino acids long. Germline CDR1 and CDR2: SGHVS and FQNEAQ. Trimming took 4 bases from V and 3 from J; bases not matched to a gene: 6. CDR3 sequence reads: CASSSPGTDYNEQFF. CDR3 sequence (DNA): TGTGCCAGCAGCTCCCCCGGGACAGACTACAATGAGCAGTTCTTC.

The chain employs TRBV27 and TRBJ1-1, with a weak D call TRBD1 (5 bases). V lost 8 bases and J lost 5, with 18 bases in between. The CDR3 spans 14 residues. Per the germline V gene, CDR1 is MNHEY and CDR2 is SMNVEV (reference sequence). The CDR3 DNA follows: TGTGCCAGCGCCCTGGGCAGGGCCGGGACTGAAGCTTTCTTT. Translated: CASALGRAGTEAFF.

This clone was observed a single time. J is TRBJ1-1 and V is TRBV7-3; D unclear. The ends were cut back, 5 bases at V and 0 bases at J, with 7 bases in the middle. The CDR3 extends over 13 amino acids. Germline V gene data show CDR1 as SGHTA and CDR2 as FQGTGA. Here the CDR3 reads CASSPNMNTEAFF. The DNA of the CDR3 is TGTGCCAGCAGCCCAAACATGAACACTGAAGCTTTCTTT.

This clone was counted once. This rearrangement joins TRBV7-9 to TRBJ1-4; D gene ambiguous. Germline V gene lookup returns CDR1 SEHNR and CDR2 FQNEAQ (reference sequence). With 6 bases removed from V and 0 bases from J, the gap between germline ends came to 8 bases. The CDR3 consists of 14 residues. The CDR3 protein is CASSSIATNEKLFF. The CDR3 DNA reads TGTGCCAGCAGTTCCATTGCAACTAATGAAAAACTGTTTTTT.